These 11 T cell receptor beta chains were sequenced from one sample in a study of breast tumors, draining lymph nodes, adjacent tissues. TCRdb re-analysed the multiplex PCR reads in MiXCR, keeping a single row per CDR3 protein. In the table there are some 100,000 distinct CDR3 sequences, about 20% of which are singletons. Breast cancer patients provided tissue from their axillary draining lymph nodes. The sample taken for sequencing was axillary lymph node tissue. The receptors were gathered from a female donor with breast cancer. Some clones in this sample may be carry-over from other donors' samples.

This clonotype was seen repeatedly, ten times or more. V is TRBV29-1 and J is TRBJ2-1; tentatively, D is TRBD1 (6 bases). Between the trimmed V and J ends, which lost 3 bases and 10 bases, there was a span of 19 bases. The CDR3 has 14 amino acids. Per the germline V gene, CDR1 is SQVTM and CDR2 is ANQGSEA. The CDR3 sequence is CSVDRGLLYGEQFF. CDR3 bases: TGCAGCGTTGACAGGGGATTACTCTATGGAGAGCAGTTCTTC.

Points on this clonotype: A much larger clonotype is one base distant, so this may be a read error. The rearrangement uses TRBV7-7 and TRBJ2-5; D possibly corresponds to TRBD1 (5 bases). There are 15 residues in the CDR3. The germline CDR1 and CDR2 sequences are SSHAT and FNYEAQ (reference sequence). CDR3 loop: CASSAHPTTEETQYF. CDR3 bases: TGTGCTAGCAGTGCCCACCCGACGACAGAAGAGACCCAGTACTTC. Using reference TRBV7-7 and TRBJ2-5 for the parts outside the CDR3, the full variable domain is GAGVSQSPRYKVTKRGQDVTLRCDPISSHATLYWYQQALGQGPEFLTYFNYEAQPDKSGLPSDRFSAERPEGSISTLTIQRTEQRDSAMYRCASSAHPTTEETQYFGPGTRLLVL.

In its sample, this clonotype was seen many times. V usage is TRBV5-1 and J usage is TRBJ1-5, with 7 bases fitting TRBD1. The V and J ends lost 4 bases and 5 bases, in that order; junction bases with no gene match: 3. The germline V gene encodes CDR1 SGHRS and CDR2 YFSETQ. This CDR3 is 13 amino acids long. As DNA, the CDR3 is TGCGCCAGCAGCCGAACAGGGGATCAGCCCCAGCATTTT. As protein: CASSRTGDQPQHF. The full variable domain, rest sourced from reference TRBV5-1 and TRBJ1-5, is KAGVTQTPRYLIKTRGQQVTLSCSPISGHRSVSWYQQTPGQGLQFLFEYFSETQRNKGNFPGRFSGRQFSNSRSEMNVSTLELGDSALYLCASSRTGDQPQHFGDGTRLSIL.

This clonotype was counted ten times or more. V is TRBV5-1 and J is TRBJ2-5; D unclear. This CDR3 has 11 residues. The germline gives CDR1 SGHRS, CDR2 YFSETQ. Trimming removed 3 bases from V and 3 bases from J, with 3 bases in between. The CDR3 DNA sequence: TGCGCCAGCAGCTGGAAAGAGACCCAGTACTTC. This sequence encodes CASSWKETQYF.

The V gene is TRBV12-3 or TRBV12-4, the J gene TRBJ2-2, with a tentative D call TRBD2 (5 bases). Trimming took 1 base from V and 3 from J, leaving 6 bases between them. This CDR3 has 14 residues. The CDR3 spells CASSLGGHTGELFF. CDR3 DNA sequence: TGTGCCAGCAGTTTAGGAGGGCACACCGGGGAGCTGTTTTTT.

In regard to this clonotype: This may be a read error, as it is one base from a much larger clone. The gene calls are TRBV6-2 or TRBV6-3 and TRBJ2-7; a weak D match, TRBD2 (6 bases). CDR3 length: 14 amino acids. The germline CDR1 and CDR2 sequences are MNHEY and SVGEGT. CDR3 sequence: CASGYGLLAYEQYF. The CDR3 DNA reads as TGTGCCAGCGGTTACGGACTACTAGCCTACGAGCAGTACTTC.

In the case of this clonotype: This may come from a read error, since a much larger clone is one base off. V usage is TRBV6-2 or TRBV6-3 and J usage is TRBJ2-2; 10 bases line up with TRBD2. Germline V gives CDR1 MNHEY, CDR2 SVGEGT. The CDR3 consists of 15 residues. The CDR3 protein is CTSRKGLASAGELFF. The CDR3 DNA follows: TGTACCAGCAGGAAGGGACTAGCGTCGGCCGGGGAGCTGTTTTTT.

Points on this clonotype: The conserved phenylalanine or tryptophan is not found at the CDR3 terminus, so this likely reflects a read error. The rearrangement joins TRBV28 to TRBJ2-1; D gene ambiguous. V gave up 3 bases and J gave up 10 bases, with 16 bases separating them. CDR1 and CDR2 from the germline V gene are MDHEN and SYDVKM. CDR3 length equals 14 residues. The CDR3 here is CASSFDSLSLEQFS. The CDR3 nucleotides read TGTGCCAGCAGTTTCGATAGTCTGTCCTTAGAGCAGTTCTCC.

This clonotype appeared many times. The chain combines TRBV6-1 with TRBJ2-7; D possibly matches TRBD1 or TRBD2 (6 bases each). The CDR3 consists of 16 residues. Between the trimmed V and J ends, which lost 4 bases and 2 bases, there was a span of 18 bases. In germline, CDR1 is MNHNS, CDR2 SASEGT. For the CDR3, the DNA is TGTGCCAGCAGTGGACAAAGGGGGAGGTCCGCCTACGAGCAGTACTTC. Amino acid sequence: CASSGQRGRSAYEQYF.

This clonotype was seen at least ten times. V usage is TRBV20-1 and J usage is TRBJ2-5, with D possibly TRBD2 on 5 matching bases. The CDR3 is 11 amino acids. Trimming pared 5 bases from V and 5 bases from J, leaving 9 bases between. Per germline, CDR1 DFQATT and CDR2 SNEGSKA (reference sequence). The CDR3 sequence is CSAPLAETQYF. Here the CDR3 DNA reads TGCAGTGCTCCCTTAGCGGAGACCCAGTACTTC.

This clonotype was detected many times. The V and J genes are TRBV19 and TRBJ2-3, with TRBD2 matching 10 bases. J lost 1 base, V lost 6 bases, and 10 bases had no gene match. Germline CDR1 LNHDA, CDR2 SQIVND (reference sequence). The CDR3 runs 17 residues. The CDR3 region has the DNA TGTGCCAGTAGCCGTGGGCTAGCGGGGGAGCGCACAGATACGCAGTATTTT. It is translated as CASSRGLAGERTDTQYF.